The rows below give T cell receptor beta chains drawn from one sample of a study of blood T cells in healthy people across ages. MiXCR was run by TCRdb on the 5' RACE reads, yielding one entry per CDR3 protein. The sample includes almost 1 million distinct CDR3 sequences, 45% to 60% of them seen just once. Sequencing used blood. All receptors derive from a woman aged 60-75 years in good health. CDR3s include the opening cysteine and the closing phenylalanine or tryptophan. The D gene is left open where the match is weak.

>TRBV5-6|-
CASSLLGRRGSNEQFF
>TRBV4-1|-
CASSQGEATNEKLFF
>TRBV20-1|TRBD2
CSWTSGMDTQYF
>TRBV7-9|TRBD1
CASSLRRQGEDGYTF
>TRBV7-6|-
CASSLVPGPVSTGELFF
>TRBV5-6|-
CASSPQTSTPYGYTF
>TRBV5-1|-
CASSPGLGGGVAKNIQYF
>TRBV20-1|TRBD2
CSASRLAGSRYEQYF
>TRBV19|-
CATENGLARRPQHF
>TRBV7-9|TRBD1
CASSRLAGGIEKLFF
>TRBV11-1|-
CASSLAGNAREQYF
>TRBV20-1|-
CSASYGAYEQYF
>TRBV4-3|-
CASSQDGAGEETQYF
>TRBV7-2|TRBD2
CASSLGPSGNNEQFF
>TRBV6-2/TRBV6-3|-
CASTWPGANVLTF
>TRBV15|-
CATRGSGTLETQYF
>TRBV5-1|-
CASSLPGDEQYF
>TRBV29-1|TRBD2
CSVTTGTISTYEQYF
>TRBV20-1|TRBD1
CSARPQGLDSPLHF